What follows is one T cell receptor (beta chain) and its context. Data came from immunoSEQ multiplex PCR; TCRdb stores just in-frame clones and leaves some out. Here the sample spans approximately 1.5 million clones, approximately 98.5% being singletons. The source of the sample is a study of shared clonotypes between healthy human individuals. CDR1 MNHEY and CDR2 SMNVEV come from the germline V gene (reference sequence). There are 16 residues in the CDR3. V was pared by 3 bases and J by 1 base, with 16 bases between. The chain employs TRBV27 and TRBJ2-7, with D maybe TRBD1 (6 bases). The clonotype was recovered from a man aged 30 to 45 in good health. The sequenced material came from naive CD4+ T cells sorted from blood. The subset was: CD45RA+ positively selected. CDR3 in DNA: TGTGCCAGCAGTTTTTCCACCCGACAGGATTCCTACGAGCAGTACTTC. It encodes CASSFSTRQDSYEQYF.